A single sample is the source of the 18 T cell receptor beta chains below, sequenced in a study of T cell responses to AZD1222 COVID-19 vaccine. Sequencing used immunoSEQ multiplex PCR; TCRdb keeps in-frame clones, though not all of them. The table records 100,000 to 140,000 clones, approximately 90% of them present only once. The sample was peripheral blood, taken 28 days after the second AZD1222 dose. The receptors stem from an adult who received the AZD1222 COVID-19 vaccine.

Concerning this clone itself: This same CDR3 is encoded by further DNA sequences in the sample. The rearrangement links TRBV6-2 or TRBV6-3 to TRBJ2-1; D not certain. Germline values: CDR1 MNHEY, CDR2 SVGEGT. CDR3 length equals 13 residues. The V and J ends lost 0 bases and 4 bases respectively, with 4 bases between them. CDR3 in amino acids: CASSYSAYNEQFF. The CDR3, as DNA: TGTGCCAGCAGTTACTCGGCGTACAATGAGCAGTTCTTC.

The chain links TRBV19 to TRBJ2-7; D may be TRBD1 (5 bases). Per germline, CDR1 LNHDA and CDR2 SQIVND (reference sequence). V lost 8 bases and J 2 bases, leaving 16 bases between the germline ends. The CDR3 is made up of 14 amino acids. The DNA of the CDR3 is TGTGCCAGTGGAGACAGACAGCTCCCCTACGAGCAGTACTTC. Protein product: CASGDRQLPYEQYF. The full variable domain, rest sourced from reference TRBV19 and TRBJ2-7, is DGGITQSPKYLFRKEGQNVTLSCEQNLNHDAMYWYRQDPGQGLRLIYYSQIVNDFQKGDIAEGYSVSREKKESFPLTVTSAQKNPTAFYLCASGDRQLPYEQYFGPGTRLTVT.

J is TRBJ2-5 and V is TRBV3-1 (or the pseudogene TRBV3-2), with a possible D match to TRBD1 (6 bases). This CDR3 has 15 residues. Trimming pared 1 base from V and 7 bases from J, leaving 16 bases between. Per germline, CDR1 LGHDT and CDR2 YNNKEL (reference sequence). Here the CDR3 DNA reads TGTGCCAGCAGCCAAGGGACAGAACGAGCCGGGACCCAGTACTTC. It codes for CASSQGTERAGTQYF.

The chain is built from TRBV30 and TRBJ1-1; 9 bases are shared with TRBD1. The CDR3 consists of 15 residues. Germline V gene lookup returns CDR1 GTSNPN and CDR2 SVGIG (reference sequence). The CDR3 nucleotides read TGTGCTTTGGACAGGGGAAGGGGTACGAACACTGAAGCTTTCTTT. This translates into CALDRGRGTNTEAFF.

V usage is TRBV4-1 and J usage is TRBJ1-2, with 8 bases fitting TRBD1. V shed 2 bases and J 1 base; nucleotides not matched to a gene: 9. The CDR3 runs to 17 residues. The V gene's germline CDR1 is MGHRA and CDR2 YSYEKL. In DNA, the CDR3 is TGCGCCAGCAGCCAATCACCGGACAGGGTGGATAACTATGGCTACACCTTC. It is translated as CASSQSPDRVDNYGYTF.

This clone has only one observation. This chain links TRBV3-1 (or the pseudogene TRBV3-2) with TRBJ1-3, with 8 bases aligning to TRBD1. Per germline, CDR1 LGHDT and CDR2 YNNKEL (reference sequence). This CDR3 contains 16 residues. V gave up 4 bases and J gave up 0 bases; unmatched junction bases: 5. In DNA, the CDR3 is TGTGCCAGCAGCCCGACAGGGGTCATCTCTGGAAACACCATATATTTT. Amino acid sequence: CASSPTGVISGNTIYF.

The V gene is TRBV21-1, the J gene TRBJ2-3; the table's D call of TRBD2 was not tested on the DNA. TRBV21-1 is given as a pseudogene. The CDR3 sequence is 15 residues long. The CDR3 is CASSGRRQSTDTQYF. CDR3 coding DNA: TGTGCCAGCAGCGGGAGGCGGCAATCCACAGATACGCAGTATTTT.

This clone appeared a few times. This chain connects TRBV5-1 to TRBJ2-7; possibly TRBD1 or TRBD2 for D (6 bases each). V gave up 5 bases and J gave up 0 bases, with 12 bases separating them. Germline values: CDR1 SGHRS, CDR2 YFSETQ. The CDR3 has 14 residues. CDR3 sequence: CASRQGGNSYEQYF. The CDR3 nucleotides are TGCGCCAGCAGGCAAGGGGGGAACTCCTACGAGCAGTACTTC.

The chain is built from TRBV29-1 and TRBJ1-4; D not certain. This CDR3 has 12 residues. Trimming pared 7 bases from V and 0 bases from J, leaving 6 bases between. Germline loops: CDR1 SQVTM, CDR2 ANQGSEA. CDR3 region: CSAVATNEKLFF. The CDR3 coding sequence is TGCAGCGCAGTTGCAACTAATGAAAAACTGTTTTTT.

The V and J genes are TRBV29-1 and TRBJ2-3, with a possible D match to TRBD1 (6 bases). V was trimmed by 7 bases and J by 3 bases, leaving 14 bases between them. The CDR3 has 13 residues. The germline gives CDR1 SQVTM, CDR2 ANQGSEA. The CDR3 DNA is TGCAGCGCCGCCAGGGGTCGGACAGATACGCAGTATTTT. Its protein product is CSAARGRTDTQYF.

A remark on this clone: At one end, the junction sequence differs from germline, possibly due to a read error. The chain joins TRBV10-3 to TRBJ1-2; D ambiguous. The CDR3 contains 12 residues. CDR1 and CDR2 from the germline V gene are ENHRY and SYGVKD. In DNA, the CDR3 is TGTGCAATCAGGTCCCTTAACTATGGCTACACCTTC. It specifies CAIRSLNYGYTF.

V usage is TRBV15 and J usage is TRBJ1-5; D gene unclear. The V and J ends lost 0 bases and 0 bases respectively, with 9 bases between them. The CDR3 contains 16 residues. The germline V gene encodes CDR1 LNHNV and CDR2 YYDKDF (reference sequence). The CDR3 is CATSRDGRNSNQPQHF. In nucleotides, the CDR3 is TGTGCCACCAGCAGAGATGGTCGAAATAGCAATCAGCCCCAGCATTTT. Full variable domain (rest looked up from reference TRBV15 and TRBJ1-5): DAMVIQNPRYQVTQFGKPVTLSCSQTLNHNVMYWYQQKSSQAPKLLFHYYDKDFNNEADTPDNFQSRRPNTSFCFLDIRSPGLGDTAMYLCATSRDGRNSNQPQHFGDGTRLSIL.

This clone was observed a few times. This sequence joins TRBV11-2 and TRBJ1-1; the D is unclear. Trimming stripped 5 bases from V and 2 bases from J, with 15 bases between. This CDR3 has 15 residues. Germline V gene data show CDR1 as SGHAT and CDR2 as FQNNGV. CDR3 DNA: TGTGCCAGCAGCGGGAGGGTACGCCTTAACACTGAAGCTTTCTTT. Its protein product is CASSGRVRLNTEAFF.

This chain links TRBV3-1 (or the pseudogene TRBV3-2) with TRBJ2-5; D is unresolved. This CDR3 region has 15 residues. The germline V and J ends were trimmed by 5 bases and 4 bases, with 17 bases remaining between them. Per the germline V gene, CDR1 is LGHDT and CDR2 is YNNKEL (reference sequence). CDR3 nucleotide sequence: TGTGCCAGCAGCTTAGGACCGGCATCTCTAGAGACCCAGTACTTC. Translating gives CASSLGPASLETQYF.

The J gene is TRBJ1-3, the V gene TRBV28; the D gene is possibly TRBD1 (5 bases). V lost 1 base to trimming and J lost 3 bases, with 16 bases between them. Germline values: CDR1 MDHEN, CDR2 SYDVKM. The CDR3 contains 17 residues. CDR3 in DNA: TGTGCCAGCAGTTTATATCGGGCAGGGAAAGGTGGAAACACCATATATTTT. Its translation is CASSLYRAGKGGNTIYF.

The CDR3 nucleotides read TGTGCTAGTGGTTTTGTGGGAGATACGCAGTATTTT. This encodes CASGFVGDTQYF. V gene TRBV12-5 combines with J gene TRBJ2-3; D is ambiguous. V lost 3 bases and J 5 bases, leaving 6 bases between the germline ends. This CDR3 has 12 residues. The germline V gene has CDR1 LGHNT and CDR2 FRNRAP.

This chain connects TRBV10-3 to TRBJ1-3; D gene ambiguous. The CDR3 loop spans 13 amino acids. With 11 bases removed from V and 0 bases from J, the gap between germline ends came to 11 bases. The germline V gene encodes CDR1 ENHRY and CDR2 SYGVKD. The CDR3 coding sequence is TGTGCCGTCGGACGGCCCTCTGGAAACACCATATATTTT. Its protein is CAVGRPSGNTIYF.

Only a few counts were recorded for this clone. The gene calls are TRBV6-5 and TRBJ1-3, with D maybe TRBD1 (6 bases). Trimming pared 4 bases from V and 11 bases from J, leaving 21 bases between. Germline loops: CDR1 MNHEY, CDR2 SVGAGI. The CDR3 is 15 amino acids. The chain's CDR3 is CASSSGQNNRIPIYF. The CDR3 DNA sequence: TGTGCCAGCAGTTCCGGACAGAACAATCGGATACCCATATATTTT.